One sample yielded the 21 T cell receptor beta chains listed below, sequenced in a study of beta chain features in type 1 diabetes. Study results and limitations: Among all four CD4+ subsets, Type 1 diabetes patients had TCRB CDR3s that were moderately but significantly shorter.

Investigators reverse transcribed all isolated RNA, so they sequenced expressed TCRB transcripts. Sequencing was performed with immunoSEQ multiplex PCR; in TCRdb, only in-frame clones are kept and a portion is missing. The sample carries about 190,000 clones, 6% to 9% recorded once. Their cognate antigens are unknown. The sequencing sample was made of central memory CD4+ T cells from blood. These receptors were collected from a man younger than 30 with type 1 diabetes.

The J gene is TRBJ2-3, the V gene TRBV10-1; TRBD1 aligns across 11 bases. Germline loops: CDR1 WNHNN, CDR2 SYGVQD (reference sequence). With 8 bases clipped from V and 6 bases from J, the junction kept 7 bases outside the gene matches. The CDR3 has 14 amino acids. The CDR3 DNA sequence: TGCGCCAGCGCCCCGGGACAGGGGGGTGATACGCAGTATTTT. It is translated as CASAPGQGGDTQYF.

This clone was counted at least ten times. CDR3 sequence (DNA): TGCGCCAGCAGTCCGACCCTGACAGGAGACAATGAGCAGTTCTTC. This sequence encodes CASSPTLTGDNEQFF. The genes are TRBV23-1 and TRBJ2-1, with D perhaps matching TRBD1 (6 bases). TRBV23-1 is filed as an ORF, its function uncertain. CDR3 length: 15 amino acids. The V end lost 4 bases, the J end lost 5 bases, and 15 bases lay between the germline ends.

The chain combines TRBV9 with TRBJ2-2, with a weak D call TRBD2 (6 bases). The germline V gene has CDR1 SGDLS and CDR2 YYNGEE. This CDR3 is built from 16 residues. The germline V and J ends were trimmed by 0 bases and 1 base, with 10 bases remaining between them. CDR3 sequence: CASSVDRGLNTGELFF. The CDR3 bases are TGTGCCAGCAGCGTAGACCGGGGGTTGAACACCGGGGAGCTGTTTTTT. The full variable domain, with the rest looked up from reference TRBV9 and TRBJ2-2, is DSGVTQTPKHLITATGQRVTLRCSPRSGDLSVYWYQQSLDQGLQFLIQYYNGEERAKGNILERFSAQQFPDLHSELNLSSLELGDSALYFCASSVDRGLNTGELFFGEGSRLTVL.

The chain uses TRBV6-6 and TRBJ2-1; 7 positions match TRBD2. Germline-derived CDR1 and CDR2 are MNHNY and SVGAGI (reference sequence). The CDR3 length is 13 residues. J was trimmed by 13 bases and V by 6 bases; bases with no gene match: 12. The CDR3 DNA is TGTGCCAGCAGCCCCCATGGGCAGCGGGGCCAGTTCTTC. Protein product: CASSPHGQRGQFF.

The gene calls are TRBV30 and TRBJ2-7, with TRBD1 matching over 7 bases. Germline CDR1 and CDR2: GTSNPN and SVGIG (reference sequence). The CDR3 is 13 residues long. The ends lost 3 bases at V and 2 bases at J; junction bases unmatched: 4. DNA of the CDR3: TGTGCCTGGAGCCGGGACAGCCCCTACGAGCAGTACTTC. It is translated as CAWSRDSPYEQYF.

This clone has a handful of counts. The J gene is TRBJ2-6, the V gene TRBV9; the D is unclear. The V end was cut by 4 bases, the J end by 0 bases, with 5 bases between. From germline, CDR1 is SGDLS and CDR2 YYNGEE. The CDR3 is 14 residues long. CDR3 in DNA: TGTGCCAGCAGCCACAACTCTGGGGCCAACGTCCTGACTTTC. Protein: CASSHNSGANVLTF.

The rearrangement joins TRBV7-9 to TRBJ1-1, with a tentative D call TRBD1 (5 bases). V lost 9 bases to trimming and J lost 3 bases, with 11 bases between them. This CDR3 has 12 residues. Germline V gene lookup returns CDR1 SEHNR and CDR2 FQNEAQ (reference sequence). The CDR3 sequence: CARTSGHTEAFF. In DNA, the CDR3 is TGTGCCAGGACTTCAGGGCACACTGAAGCTTTCTTT.

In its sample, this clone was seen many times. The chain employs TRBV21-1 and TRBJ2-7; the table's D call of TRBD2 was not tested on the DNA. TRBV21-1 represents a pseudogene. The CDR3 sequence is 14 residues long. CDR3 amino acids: CASSKGTSGREQYF. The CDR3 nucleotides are TGTGCCAGCAGCAAAGGGACTAGCGGACGAGAGCAGTACTTC.

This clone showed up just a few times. CDR3 bases: TGTGCCTCCGAGAAGCGGGAGCAAACCGGGGAGCTGTTTTTT. This codes for CASEKREQTGELFF. The chain is built from TRBV10-3 and TRBJ2-2; 8 nucleotides agree with TRBD2. The CDR3 loop spans 14 amino acids. Unmatched junction bases numbered 10, after V lost 11 bases and J lost 5 bases. Germline V lookup: CDR1 ENHRY, CDR2 SYGVKD.

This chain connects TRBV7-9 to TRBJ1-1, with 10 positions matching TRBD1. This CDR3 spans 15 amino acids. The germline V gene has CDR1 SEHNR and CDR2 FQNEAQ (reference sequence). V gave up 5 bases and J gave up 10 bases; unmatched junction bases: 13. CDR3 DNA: TGTGCCAGCAGCCGTCCCGGGACAGGGGTTAGGCGAGCTTTCTTT. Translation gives CASSRPGTGVRRAFF.

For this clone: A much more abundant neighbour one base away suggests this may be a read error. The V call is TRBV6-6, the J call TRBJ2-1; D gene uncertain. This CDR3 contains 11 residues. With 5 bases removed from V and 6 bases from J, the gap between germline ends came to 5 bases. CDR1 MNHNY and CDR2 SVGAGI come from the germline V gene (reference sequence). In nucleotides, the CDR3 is TGTGCCAGCAGTCGCAGCAATGAGCAGTTCTTC. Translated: CASSRSNEQFF.

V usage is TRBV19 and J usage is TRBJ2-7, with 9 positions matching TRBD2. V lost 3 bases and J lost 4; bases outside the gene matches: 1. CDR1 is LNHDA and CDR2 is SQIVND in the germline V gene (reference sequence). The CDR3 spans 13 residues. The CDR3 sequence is CASSISGRYEQYF. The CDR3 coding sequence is TGTGCCAGTAGTATCAGCGGGAGGTACGAGCAGTACTTC.

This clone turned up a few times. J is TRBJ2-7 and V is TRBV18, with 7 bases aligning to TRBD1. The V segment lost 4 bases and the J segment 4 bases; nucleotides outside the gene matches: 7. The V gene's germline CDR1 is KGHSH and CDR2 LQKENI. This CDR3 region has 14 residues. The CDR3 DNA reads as TGTGCCAGCTCACAACAGGGGAAGGGGTACGAGCAGTACTTC. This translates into CASSQQGKGYEQYF. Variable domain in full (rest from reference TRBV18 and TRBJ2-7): NAGVMQNPRHLVRRRGQEARLRCSPMKGHSHVYWYRQLPEEGLKFMVYLQKENIIDESGMPKERFSAEFPKEGPSILRIQQVVRGDSAAYFCASSQQGKGYEQYFGPGTRLTVT.

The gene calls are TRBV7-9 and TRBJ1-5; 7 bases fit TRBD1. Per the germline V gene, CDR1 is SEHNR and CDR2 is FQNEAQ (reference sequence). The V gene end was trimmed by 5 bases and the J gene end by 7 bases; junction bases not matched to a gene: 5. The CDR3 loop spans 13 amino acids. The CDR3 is CASSLDRLQPQHF. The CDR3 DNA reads TGTGCCAGCAGCCTGGACAGGCTGCAGCCCCAGCATTTT.

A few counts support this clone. The CDR3 sequence is CASRPNLYGYTF. For the CDR3, the DNA is TGTGCCAGCAGACCAAACTTATATGGCTACACCTTC. This chain links TRBV28 with TRBJ1-2; D remains ambiguous. Trimming cost V 6 bases and J 5 bases, with 10 bases left between them. This CDR3 has 12 residues. CDR1 and CDR2 (germline): MDHEN, SYDVKM.

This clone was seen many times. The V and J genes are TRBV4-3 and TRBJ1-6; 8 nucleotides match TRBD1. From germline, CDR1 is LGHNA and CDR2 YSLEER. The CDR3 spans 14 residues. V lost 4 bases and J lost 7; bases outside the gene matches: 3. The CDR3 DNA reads TGCGCCAGCAGCCTTGGACAGGGAAATTCACCCCTCCACTTT. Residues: CASSLGQGNSPLHF.

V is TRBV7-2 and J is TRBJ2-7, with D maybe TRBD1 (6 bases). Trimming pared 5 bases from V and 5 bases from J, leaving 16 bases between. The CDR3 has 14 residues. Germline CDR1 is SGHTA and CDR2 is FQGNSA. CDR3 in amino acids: CASSLQGRDDEQYF. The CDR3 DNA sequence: TGTGCCAGCAGCCTACAGGGAAGAGACGACGAGCAGTACTTC.

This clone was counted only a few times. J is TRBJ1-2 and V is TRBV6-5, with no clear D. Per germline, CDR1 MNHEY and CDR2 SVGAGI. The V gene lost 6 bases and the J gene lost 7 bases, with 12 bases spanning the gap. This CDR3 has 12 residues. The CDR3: CASRTARRGYTF. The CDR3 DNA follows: TGTGCCAGCAGAACAGCAAGGCGTGGCTACACCTTC.

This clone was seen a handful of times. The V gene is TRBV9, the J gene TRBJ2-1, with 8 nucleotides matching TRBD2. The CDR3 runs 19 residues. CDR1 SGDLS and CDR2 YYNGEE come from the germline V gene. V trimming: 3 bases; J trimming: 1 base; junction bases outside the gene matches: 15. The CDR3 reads CASSEGSGTLRTSYNEQFF. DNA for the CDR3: TGTGCCAGCAGCGAGGGTAGCGGGACCCTCCGAACTTCCTACAATGAGCAGTTCTTC.

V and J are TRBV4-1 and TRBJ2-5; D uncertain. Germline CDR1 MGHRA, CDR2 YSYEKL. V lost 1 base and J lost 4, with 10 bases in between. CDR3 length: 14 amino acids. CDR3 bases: TGCGCCAGCAGCCAAGCGGAGACGGCAGAGACCCAGTACTTC. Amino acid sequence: CASSQAETAETQYF.

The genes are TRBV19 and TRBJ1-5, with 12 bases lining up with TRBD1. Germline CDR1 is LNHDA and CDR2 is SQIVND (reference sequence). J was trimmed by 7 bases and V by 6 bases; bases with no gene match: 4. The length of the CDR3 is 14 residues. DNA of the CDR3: TGTGCCAGTAGCGGGACAGGGGGCTCGCAGCCCCAGCATTTT. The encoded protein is CASSGTGGSQPQHF.